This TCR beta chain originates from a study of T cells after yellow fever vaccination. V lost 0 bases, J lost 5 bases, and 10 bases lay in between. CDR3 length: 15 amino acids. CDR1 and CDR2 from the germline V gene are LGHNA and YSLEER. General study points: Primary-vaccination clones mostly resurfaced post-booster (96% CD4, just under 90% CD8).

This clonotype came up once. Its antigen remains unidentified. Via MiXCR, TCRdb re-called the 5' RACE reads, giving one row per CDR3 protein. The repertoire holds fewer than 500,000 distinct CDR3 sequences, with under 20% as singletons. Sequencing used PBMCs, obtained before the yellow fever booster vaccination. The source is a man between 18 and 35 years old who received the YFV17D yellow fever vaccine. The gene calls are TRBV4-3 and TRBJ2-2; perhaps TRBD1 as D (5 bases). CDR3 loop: CASSQDRRDTGELFF. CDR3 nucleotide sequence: TGCGCCAGCAGCCAAGATCGCAGGGATACCGGGGAGCTGTTTTTT.